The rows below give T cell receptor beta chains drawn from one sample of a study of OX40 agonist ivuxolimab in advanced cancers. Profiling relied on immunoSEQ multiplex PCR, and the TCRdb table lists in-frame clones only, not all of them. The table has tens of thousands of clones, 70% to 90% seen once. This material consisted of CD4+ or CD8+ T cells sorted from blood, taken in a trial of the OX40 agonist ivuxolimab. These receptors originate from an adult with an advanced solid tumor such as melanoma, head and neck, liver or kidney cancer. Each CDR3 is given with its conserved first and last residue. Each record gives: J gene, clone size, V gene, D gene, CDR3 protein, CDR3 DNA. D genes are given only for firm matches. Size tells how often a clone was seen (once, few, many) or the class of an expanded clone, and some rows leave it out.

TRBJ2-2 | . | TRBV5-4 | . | CASSLRDGSGTGELFF | TGTGCCAGCAGCTTGAGGGACGGGAGTGGTACCGGGGAGCTGTTTTTT
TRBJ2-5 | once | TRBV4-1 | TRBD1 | CASSQGRGQGETQYF | TGCGCCAGCAGCCAAGGCAGGGGGCAAGGGGAGACCCAGTACTTC
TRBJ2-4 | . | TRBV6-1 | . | CASIGADPPKNIQYF | TGTGCCAGCATAGGGGCAGACCCTCCCAAAAACATTCAGTACTTC
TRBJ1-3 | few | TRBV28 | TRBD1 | CASSRTGDPAGNTIYF | TGTGCCAGCAGTAGGACAGGGGACCCTGCTGGAAACACCATATATTTT
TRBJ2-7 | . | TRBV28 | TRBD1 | CASSHDRGRSYEQYF | TGTGCCAGCAGCCATGACAGGGGAAGGTCCTACGAGCAGTACTTC
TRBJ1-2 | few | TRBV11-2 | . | CASSLEGVNYGYTF | TGTGCCAGCAGCTTGGAGGGGGTGAACTATGGCTACACCTTC
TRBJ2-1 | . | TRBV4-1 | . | CASSQEAGPSYNEQFF | TGCGCCAGCAGCCAAGAAGCGGGCCCGTCCTACAATGAGCAGTTCTTC
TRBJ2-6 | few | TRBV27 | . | CASSSYRSSGANVLTF | TGTGCCAGCAGTTCGTACAGGAGCTCTGGGGCCAACGTCCTGACTTTC
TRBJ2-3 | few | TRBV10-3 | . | CAISNRDRADTQYF | TGTGCCATCAGTAACCGGGATAGGGCAGATACGCAGTATTTT
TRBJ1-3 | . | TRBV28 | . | CASSRTAGNTIYF | TGTGCCAGCAGTCGGACAGCTGGAAACACCATATATTTT
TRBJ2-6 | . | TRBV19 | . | CASSSYTLGANVLTF | TGTGCCAGTAGTTCTTACACCCTCGGAGCCAACGTCCTGACTTTC
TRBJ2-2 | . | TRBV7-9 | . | CASSLGRTNTGELFF | TGTGCCAGCAGCTTGGGCAGGACTAACACCGGGGAGCTGTTTTTT
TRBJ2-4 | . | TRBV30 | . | CAWSRPEVGYIQYF | TGTGCCTGGAGCCGCCCGGAGGTTGGTTACATTCAGTACTTC
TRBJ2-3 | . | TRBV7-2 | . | CASRRTATDTQYF | TGTGCCAGCAGACGGACAGCAACAGATACGCAGTATTTT
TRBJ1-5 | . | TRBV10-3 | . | CAIGQGKDQPQHF | TGTGCCATTGGCCAGGGAAAAGATCAGCCCCAGCATTTT
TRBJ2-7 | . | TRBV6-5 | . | CASVGIQRPYEQYF | TGTGCCAGCGTGGGGATCCAGCGGCCCTACGAGCAGTACTTC
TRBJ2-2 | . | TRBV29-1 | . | CSVRRETGSGELFF | TGCAGCGTTAGGCGGGAGACAGGGTCCGGGGAGCTGTTTTTT
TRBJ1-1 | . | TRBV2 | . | CASSLLGVGTEAFF | TGTGCCAGCAGTCTGCTGGGGGTCGGGACTGAAGCTTTCTTT
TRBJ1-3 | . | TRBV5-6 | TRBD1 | CASSSFGTGVSGNTIYF | TGTGCCAGCAGCTCATTCGGGACAGGGGTTTCTGGAAACACCATATATTTT
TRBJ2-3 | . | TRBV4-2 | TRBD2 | CASSSSGTSGRALDTQYF | TGTGCCAGCAGCTCCTCCGGGACTAGCGGGAGGGCGTTAGATACGCAGTATTTT
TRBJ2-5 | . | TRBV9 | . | CASSVGSGQETQYF | TGTGCCAGCAGCGTAGGGAGCGGGCAAGAGACCCAGTACTTC
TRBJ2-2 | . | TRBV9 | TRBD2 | CASSEREGRTGELFF | TGTGCCAGCAGCGAGCGGGAGGGGCGGACCGGGGAGCTGTTTTTT
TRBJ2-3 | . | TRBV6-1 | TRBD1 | CASRSTGGPDTQYF | TGTGCCAGCAGATCTACAGGGGGGCCAGATACGCAGTATTTT
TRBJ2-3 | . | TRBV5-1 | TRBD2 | CASSLEGLAGGPDTQYF | TGCGCCAGCAGCTTGGAGGGACTAGCGGGAGGGCCAGATACGCAGTATTTT
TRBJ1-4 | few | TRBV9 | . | CASSPMPLKLFF | TGTGCCAGCAGCCCTATGCCCCTTAAACTGTTTTTT
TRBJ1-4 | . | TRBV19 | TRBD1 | CASSSDLGQGKFF | TGTGCCAGTAGTTCCGACCTTGGACAGGGCAAATTTTTT
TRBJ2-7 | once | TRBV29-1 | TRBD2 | CSVSFGGTYEQYF | TGCAGCGTCTCCTTCGGGGGGACCTACGAGCAGTACTTC
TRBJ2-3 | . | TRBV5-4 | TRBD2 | CASSPRTSGRSTDTQYF | TGTGCCAGCAGCCCCCGGACTAGCGGGAGGAGCACAGATACGCAGTATTTT
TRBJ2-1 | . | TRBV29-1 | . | CSVATSSYNEQFF | TGCAGCGTTGCCACGAGCTCCTACAATGAGCAGTTCTTC
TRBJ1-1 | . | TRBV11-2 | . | CASSSSRFDTEAFF | TGTGCCAGCAGCTCCTCGAGGTTCGACACTGAAGCTTTCTTT
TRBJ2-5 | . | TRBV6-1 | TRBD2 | CASSPGLAGRETQYF | TGTGCCAGCAGCCCAGGACTAGCGGGAAGGGAGACCCAGTACTTC
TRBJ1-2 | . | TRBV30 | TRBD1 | CAWIGTEYGYTF | TGTGCCTGGATAGGGACAGAATATGGCTACACCTTC
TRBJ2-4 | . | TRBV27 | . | CASSPLGDAKNIQYF | TGTGCCAGCTCGCCCCTCGGGGATGCCAAAAACATTCAGTACTTC
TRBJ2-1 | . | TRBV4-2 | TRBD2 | CASSQGSGRGNEQFF | TGTGCCAGCAGCCAAGGTAGCGGGAGGGGGAATGAGCAGTTCTTC
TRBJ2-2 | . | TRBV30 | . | CAWSVGLSAGELFF | TGTGCCTGGAGTGTGGGGTTGTCGGCCGGGGAGCTGTTTTTT